This entry lists 20 T cell receptor beta chains sequenced from one sample in a study of shared clonotypes between healthy human individuals (dated by TCRdb to about 2020). CD8 naive samples were obtained by positive selection for CCR7 among CD45RO-negative cells, yielding a CD45RA+CCR7+ population from which TemRA cells were excluded. The receptor library was made with the immunoSEQ multiplex PCR assay. The table comes from immuneACCESS by way of TCRdb, which keeps in-frame sequences with V and J called. Part of the clones is missing from these tables; in studies checked, under half for an unresolved V gene and the rest for unknown reasons. The sample table contains around 1.9 million clones; only one count was recorded for roughly 93% of them. The leading ten clones occupy roughly 1.7% of the sample. Material for sequencing was naive CD8+ T cells from PBMCs. In light of the paper, this sample's cell subset or site label describes: CD45RA+CCR7+. These receptors were obtained from a man aged 18 to 29 in good health. Some clones in this sample may be carry-over from other donors' samples.

The chain employs TRBV7-3 and TRBJ2-3; TRBD1 or TRBD2 may be the D gene (5 bases each). Germline V gene sequence: CDR1 SGHTA, CDR2 FQGTGA. Deletions cut 5 bases from V and 6 bases from J, with 18 bases between. The CDR3 spans 15 residues. The CDR3 loop reads CASSNTGPPLDTQYF. The DNA of the CDR3 is TGTGCCAGCAGCAATACGGGACCCCCGTTGGATACGCAGTATTTT.

DNA of the CDR3: TGTGCCAGCGGGGCAGGGGGTGTCATTCAGTACTTC. It encodes CASGAGGVIQYF. This chain joins TRBV27 and TRBJ2-4, with 7 bases matching TRBD1. J was trimmed by 9 bases and V by 8 bases; bases with no gene match: 7. The CDR3 is 12 amino acids. Germline V gene sequence: CDR1 MNHEY, CDR2 SMNVEV (reference sequence).

As to this clone: Additional DNA sequences in this sample encode the identical CDR3. The chain joins TRBV7-9 to TRBJ2-7, with D perhaps given as TRBD1 or TRBD2 (5 bases each). V lost 5 bases to trimming and J lost 3 bases, with 11 bases between them. Germline V gene lookup returns CDR1 SEHNR and CDR2 FQNEAQ (reference sequence). The CDR3 covers 13 residues. CDR3 coding DNA: TGTGCCAGCAGCCCCGGGACCGACTACGAGCAGTACTTC. Its protein product is CASSPGTDYEQYF.

This sequence joins TRBV6-5 and TRBJ2-1; either TRBD1 or TRBD2 may fit D (6 bases each). Germline V gives CDR1 MNHEY, CDR2 SVGAGI. The CDR3 extends over 12 amino acids. The ends were cut back, 5 bases at V and 10 bases at J, with 12 bases in the middle. The CDR3 DNA reads TGTGCCAGCAGTGCCTCGGGGGCAGAGCAGTTCTTC. Protein sequence: CASSASGAEQFF.

This clone was found a few times. J is TRBJ1-5 and V is TRBV11-3; D unresolved. Per germline, CDR1 SGHNT and CDR2 YENEEA. CDR3 length: 17 amino acids. V lost 2 bases, J lost 0 bases, and 14 bases lay in between. The CDR3, as DNA: TGTGCCAGCAGCTTACCGAGTTGGGTCTTTAGCAATCAGCCCCAGCATTTT. It encodes CASSLPSWVFSNQPQHF.

This rearrangement joins TRBV9 to TRBJ2-7; D is undetermined. The CDR3 spans 13 residues. Deletions cut 1 base from V and 4 bases from J, with 9 bases between. Germline lookup yields CDR1 SGDLS and CDR2 YYNGEE. CDR3 amino acids: CASSVNPVYEQYF. CDR3 DNA: TGTGCCAGCAGCGTAAACCCGGTTTACGAGCAGTACTTC.

The rearrangement joins TRBV28 to TRBJ2-1; D might be TRBD2 (5 bases). The ends were cut back, 5 bases at V and 14 bases at J, with 16 bases in the middle. CDR3 size: 12 residues. Germline-derived CDR1 and CDR2 are MDHEN and SYDVKM. As DNA, the CDR3 is TGTGCCAGCAGTCCGCCCCGGGAACCTAAGTTCTTC. This encodes CASSPPREPKFF. The whole variable domain, remainder taken from reference TRBV28 and TRBJ2-1, is DVKVTQSSRYLVKRTGEKVFLECVQDMDHENMFWYRQDPGLGLRLIYFSYDVKMKEKGDIPEGYSVSREKKERFSLILESASTNQTSMYLCASSPPREPKFFGPGTRLTVL.

The CDR3 protein is CASSLDRDRSSYEQYF. The CDR3 DNA reads TGCGCCAGCAGCCTCGACAGGGATCGCAGCTCCTACGAGCAGTACTTC. The chain uses TRBV5-1 and TRBJ2-7; 7 bases line up with TRBD1. The CDR3 length is 16 residues. The germline V gene has CDR1 SGHRS and CDR2 YFSETQ. Trimming took 4 bases from V and 0 from J; bases not matched to a gene: 10. Together with reference TRBV5-1 and TRBJ2-7, the CDR3 gives the full variable domain: KAGVTQTPRYLIKTRGQQVTLSCSPISGHRSVSWYQQTPGQGLQFLFEYFSETQRNKGNFPGRFSGRQFSNSRSEMNVSTLELGDSALYLCASSLDRDRSSYEQYFGPGTRLTVT.

To note about this clone: Within the sample, other DNA sequences also encode this same CDR3. The V call is TRBV7-6, the J call TRBJ2-1; D remains ambiguous. Germline values: CDR1 SGHVS, CDR2 FNYEAQ. V was shortened by 2 bases and J by 0 bases, with 8 bases between the two germline ends. This CDR3 has 15 amino acids. CDR3 sequence: CASSLLASSYNEQFF. The CDR3 nucleotides read TGTGCCAGCAGCTTACTGGCTAGCTCCTACAATGAGCAGTTCTTC.

The genes are TRBV19 and TRBJ1-5; the match to TRBD1 covers 8 bases. Germline CDR1 and CDR2: LNHDA and SQIVND (reference sequence). The CDR3 length is 15 residues. V dropped 7 bases and J dropped 5; count of bases not matched to a gene: 10. Here the CDR3 DNA reads TGTGCCAGTACTCTCCAGGGGGCAGGGGATCAGCCCCAGCATTTT. Translating gives CASTLQGAGDQPQHF. The complete variable domain, with remaining parts taken from reference TRBV19 and TRBJ1-5, reads DGGITQSPKYLFRKEGQNVTLSCEQNLNHDAMYWYRQDPGQGLRLIYYSQIVNDFQKGDIAEGYSVSREKKESFPLTVTSAQKNPTAFYLCASTLQGAGDQPQHFGDGTRLSIL.

The J gene is TRBJ1-1, the V gene TRBV27; D gene uncertain. The CDR3 is made up of 14 amino acids. Germline assignment: CDR1 MNHEY and CDR2 SMNVEV (reference sequence). V gave up 5 bases and J gave up 5 bases, with 15 bases separating them. The CDR3 sequence: CASSLIVSTTEAFF. As DNA, the CDR3 is TGTGCCAGCAGTCTTATTGTCAGTACAACTGAAGCTTTCTTT.

This clone was observed a handful of times. This chain links TRBV6-1 with TRBJ1-2, with D tentatively TRBD1 (6 bases). V was trimmed by 1 base and J by 0 bases, leaving 9 bases between them. CDR3 length: 15 residues. Germline assignment: CDR1 MNHNS and CDR2 SASEGT. The CDR3 region is CASSEDRAANYGYTF. In DNA form, the CDR3 reads TGTGCCAGCAGTGAAGACAGGGCAGCTAACTATGGCTACACCTTC.

The V call is TRBV5-8, the J call TRBJ2-7; TRBD2 matches at 9 bases. The junction had 2 bases not matched to a gene; V was cut back by 0 bases and J by 1 base. This CDR3 is built from 15 residues. Germline V CDR1 and CDR2: SGHTS, YDEGEE. The chain's CDR3 is CASSLDAGGSYEQYF. The CDR3 DNA is TGTGCCAGCAGCTTGGATGCGGGAGGGTCCTACGAGCAGTACTTC.

The chain has TRBV9 and TRBJ1-4; no reliable D call. The V end lost 0 bases, the J end lost 0 bases, and 9 bases lay between the germline ends. CDR1 SGDLS and CDR2 YYNGEE come from the germline V gene. The CDR3 sequence is 16 residues long. The CDR3 region is CASSVVQDSTNEKLFF. For the CDR3, the DNA is TGTGCCAGCAGCGTAGTTCAGGATTCAACTAATGAAAAACTGTTTTTT.

V is TRBV6-6 and J is TRBJ2-7; D not certain. The CDR3 runs to 13 residues. Deletions cut 5 bases from V and 6 bases from J, with 14 bases between. In germline, CDR1 is MNHNY, CDR2 SVGAGI (reference sequence). CDR3 in amino acids: CASSAWTVPEQYF. The CDR3 DNA follows: TGTGCCAGCAGTGCATGGACGGTCCCCGAGCAGTACTTC.

V is TRBV11-2 and J is TRBJ2-1; TRBD2 matches 8 bases. CDR1 SGHAT and CDR2 FQNNGV come from the germline V gene. The CDR3 is 17 amino acids. The V segment lost 1 base and the J segment 3 bases; nucleotides outside the gene matches: 8. CDR3 protein: CASSLGDSGIVYNEQFF. DNA for the CDR3: TGTGCCAGCAGCTTAGGGGATAGCGGGATAGTCTACAATGAGCAGTTCTTC.

The rearrangement joins TRBV4-1 to TRBJ2-7; perhaps D is TRBD1 or TRBD2 (5 bases each). CDR3 size: 13 residues. V was cut by 4 bases and J by 3 bases, with 10 bases left in between. Looked up from germline, CDR1 is MGHRA and CDR2 is YSYEKL. The CDR3 loop reads CASSPWDGYEQYF. The CDR3 DNA reads as TGCGCCAGCAGCCCGTGGGACGGCTACGAGCAGTACTTC.

J is TRBJ2-3 and V is TRBV15; 14 bases map to TRBD2. This CDR3 has 17 amino acids. The germline V gene has CDR1 LNHNV and CDR2 YYDKDF (reference sequence). The V segment lost 0 bases and the J segment 8 bases; nucleotides outside the gene matches: 7. DNA for the CDR3: TGTGCCACCAGCAGAGAGCGGGGACTAGCGGGAGTCGGTACGCAGTATTTT. It specifies CATSRERGLAGVGTQYF.

The chain is built from TRBV5-1 and TRBJ1-2; no reliable D call. V was shortened by 4 bases and J by 8 bases, with 18 bases between the two germline ends. The CDR3 has 14 residues. The germline V gene encodes CDR1 SGHRS and CDR2 YFSETQ. The DNA of the CDR3 is TGCGCCAGCAGCGATAGGGATCTAGCAAGAGGCTACACCTTC. It is translated as CASSDRDLARGYTF.

The CDR3 DNA reads TGCGCCAGCAGCCAAGAGGCTGGAGCCGGCTCCTACAATGAGCAGTTCTTC. It specifies CASSQEAGAGSYNEQFF. This chain links TRBV4-3 with TRBJ2-1, with D hard to call. Trimming shortened V by 0 bases and J by 0 bases, and 12 bases separated the two germline ends. Germline V gene sequence: CDR1 LGHNA, CDR2 YSLEER. CDR3 length: 17 residues.